The 29 T cell receptor beta chains presented below share a single source sample, sequenced in a study of T cell responses to AZD1222 COVID-19 vaccine. Using immunoSEQ multiplex PCR, the repertoire was profiled, and TCRdb retains in-frame clones only, with some absent. The sample shows 95,000 to 100,000 clones, about nine tenths of them seen only once. The sample was peripheral blood, taken on day 0 of AZD1222 vaccination. All receptors derive from an adult in good health.

This chain joins TRBV2 and TRBJ1-4; D is perhaps TRBD1 (5 bases). Germline assignment: CDR1 SNHLY and CDR2 FYNNEI. V dropped 5 bases and J dropped 4 bases, with 14 bases sitting between them. The CDR3 covers 15 residues. CDR3 in amino acids: CASSQDPTVNEKLFF. Here the CDR3 DNA reads TGTGCCAGCAGTCAGGACCCGACAGTTAATGAAAAACTGTTTTTT.

This clone was detected only once. The rearrangement joins TRBV14 to TRBJ1-2, with unresolved D. This CDR3 has 13 amino acids. Germline V gene sequence: CDR1 SGHDN, CDR2 FVKESK. V lost 0 bases, J lost 5 bases, and 7 bases lay in between. CDR3 residues: CASSQDLEYGYTF. CDR3 sequence (DNA): TGTGCCAGCAGCCAAGATCTGGAGTATGGCTACACCTTC.

This chain joins TRBV6-5 and TRBJ2-6; 7 bases are shared with TRBD1. Germline CDR1 MNHEY, CDR2 SVGAGI. This CDR3 has 16 residues. The V segment lost 4 bases and the J segment 1 base; nucleotides outside the gene matches: 4. The CDR3 sequence is CASSSETGSGANVLTF. Here the CDR3 DNA reads TGTGCCAGCAGTTCGGAGACAGGGTCTGGGGCCAACGTCCTGACTTTC.

The chain is built from TRBV14 and TRBJ1-1, with D unclear. V dropped 3 bases and J dropped 8 bases, with 7 bases sitting between them. This CDR3 has 11 residues. The germline V gene has CDR1 SGHDN and CDR2 FVKESK. CDR3 protein: CASSQRAEAFF. CDR3 sequence (DNA): TGTGCCAGCAGCCAGAGAGCGGAAGCTTTCTTT.

In this sample, this clone turned up once. The V call is TRBV28, the J call TRBJ1-1, with D unclear. CDR3 length: 14 amino acids. The V and J ends lost 6 bases and 5 bases respectively, with 16 bases between them. Germline V gives CDR1 MDHEN, CDR2 SYDVKM. The CDR3 region is CASRGNPGGTEAFF. The DNA for the CDR3 is TGTGCCAGCAGGGGGAACCCCGGTGGGACTGAAGCTTTCTTT.

The CDR3 DNA sequence: TGTGTCAGAAGCGTGATAGCGGGGTACCACCAAGAGACCCAGTACTTC. Translation: CVRSVIAGYHQETQYF. This rearrangement joins TRBV7-5 to TRBJ2-5; TRBD2 is the table's D call and was not checked against the DNA. TRBV7-5 is a listed pseudogene. This CDR3 spans 16 amino acids.

This sequence joins TRBV13 and TRBJ1-4, with unresolved D. Germline CDR1 reads PRHDT; CDR2 reads FYEKMQ (reference sequence). Trimming left V 5 bases short and J 8 bases short, with 12 bases between. The CDR3 is 13 amino acids. The CDR3 is CASSMDPEEKLFF. The CDR3 bases are TGTGCCAGCAGCATGGACCCAGAGGAAAAACTGTTTTTT.

The V gene is TRBV4-1, the J gene TRBJ2-3; D uncertain. The length of the CDR3 is 15 residues. Between the trimmed V and J ends, which lost 0 bases and 6 bases, there was a span of 13 bases. The germline V gene encodes CDR1 MGHRA and CDR2 YSYEKL. CDR3 residues: CASSQESYSTDTQYF. DNA of the CDR3: TGCGCCAGCAGCCAAGAATCGTACTCCACGGATACGCAGTATTTT.

The chain has TRBV11-2 and TRBJ2-2, with 8 bases identical to TRBD1. The CDR3 extends over 15 amino acids. The junction had 5 bases not matched to a gene; V was cut back by 2 bases and J by 6 bases. Germline V CDR1 and CDR2: SGHAT, FQNNGV. CDR3 sequence (DNA): TGTGCCAGCAGCTTATCCTCGACAGGGGCCGGGGAGCTGTTTTTT. It specifies CASSLSSTGAGELFF.

This chain connects TRBV5-1 to TRBJ1-4, with TRBD1 as a possible D gene (6 bases). Trimming took 4 bases from V and 4 from J, leaving 17 bases between them. Germline values: CDR1 SGHRS, CDR2 YFSETQ. The CDR3 consists of 16 residues. The CDR3 bases are TGCGCCAGCAGCCTCAATTCCGGGGGCAATAATGAAAAACTGTTTTTT. This translates into CASSLNSGGNNEKLFF.

The chain combines TRBV6-5 with TRBJ2-3; tentatively, D is TRBD1 or TRBD2 (5 bases each). Trimming shortened V by 2 bases and J by 5 bases, and 11 bases separated the two germline ends. The CDR3 length is 14 residues. CDR1 and CDR2 (germline): MNHEY, SVGAGI. The CDR3 DNA follows: TGTGCCAGCAGTTACCGGGACGGAGGAGATACGCAGTATTTT. This encodes CASSYRDGGDTQYF.

This chain links TRBV30 with TRBJ1-4; no definite D call. Germline CDR1 GTSNPN, CDR2 SVGIG (reference sequence). The V end was cut by 3 bases, the J end by 0 bases, with 14 bases between. The CDR3 consists of 16 residues. In DNA form, the CDR3 reads TGTGCCTGGAGAGTGATGGCCTTAGCAACTAATGAAAAACTGTTTTTT. Translated: CAWRVMALATNEKLFF.

This clone was detected only a few times. The chain carries TRBV29-1 and TRBJ1-2; D uncertain. The CDR3 is made up of 14 amino acids. V was shortened by 4 bases and J by 6 bases, with 18 bases between the two germline ends. Germline values: CDR1 SQVTM, CDR2 ANQGSEA. CDR3 bases: TGCAGCGTTGTAGCGGGTGGCAGAGGGAATGGCTACACCTTC. Its protein is CSVVAGGRGNGYTF.

The chain has TRBV19 and TRBJ1-4; D remains unclear. From germline, CDR1 is LNHDA and CDR2 SQIVND (reference sequence). The V and J ends lost 5 bases and 7 bases respectively, with 14 bases between them. This CDR3 region has 14 residues. The CDR3 loop reads CASSPPGGVEKLFF. In nucleotides, the CDR3 is TGTGCCAGTAGTCCACCGGGAGGAGTTGAAAAACTGTTTTTT.

This chain uses TRBV5-1 with TRBJ1-5; D possibly corresponds to TRBD1 (5 bases). The CDR3 sequence is 15 residues long. The ends were cut back, 0 bases at V and 6 bases at J, with 13 bases in the middle. Germline-derived CDR1 and CDR2 are SGHRS and YFSETQ. Written as DNA, the CDR3 is TGCGCCAGCAGCTTGGGAGGGGCGGAGGGTCAGCCCCAGCATTTT. As protein: CASSLGGAEGQPQHF.

In this sample, this clone turned up once. The V call is TRBV5-1, the J call TRBJ1-2; TRBD1 matches at 9 bases. CDR3 length: 16 residues. Germline CDR1 is SGHRS and CDR2 is YFSETQ. Trimming at V came to 0 bases and at J to 8 bases, leaving 11 bases not matched to a gene. The DNA of the CDR3 is TGCGCCAGCAGCTTGGGTACGGGACAGGGTTCCGCGGGCTACACCTTC. Translated: CASSLGTGQGSAGYTF.

The chain joins TRBV28 to TRBJ1-2, with TRBD1 as a possible D gene (5 bases). The V gene's germline CDR1 is MDHEN and CDR2 SYDVKM. The CDR3 has 14 residues. Trimming removed 3 bases from V and 6 bases from J, with 14 bases in between. CDR3 amino acids: CASSFRPGGDGYTF. The CDR3 nucleotides read TGTGCCAGCAGTTTTCGCCCGGGGGGAGATGGCTACACCTTC.

The CDR3 loop reads CASSQDSGWNGYTF. As DNA, the CDR3 is TGTGCCAGCAGCCAAGATAGCGGGTGGAATGGCTACACCTTC. The chain recombines TRBV4-2 with TRBJ1-2; D remains unclear. Trimming removed 0 bases at V and 6 bases at J, with 11 bases between. The CDR3 runs to 14 residues. Germline CDR1 is LGHNA and CDR2 is YNFKEQ.

The chain uses TRBV4-1 and TRBJ2-5, with D tentatively TRBD2 (6 bases). Per germline, CDR1 MGHRA and CDR2 YSYEKL. V shed 4 bases and J shed 5 bases, with 20 bases lying between them. This CDR3 is built from 16 residues. CDR3 in DNA: TGCGCCAGCAGCCCTATAGGAGCGGGTTTAATGGAGACCCAGTACTTC. Protein product: CASSPIGAGLMETQYF.

This sequence joins TRBV19 and TRBJ1-2; TRBD1 agrees at 7 bases. Germline values: CDR1 LNHDA, CDR2 SQIVND (reference sequence). The CDR3 is made up of 16 amino acids. Trimming cost V 8 bases and J 4 bases; bases outside gene matches: 16. The chain's CDR3 is CASRHNPGGEGYGYTF. DNA for the CDR3: TGTGCCAGTCGCCACAATCCAGGGGGTGAGGGCTATGGCTACACCTTC.

The chain recombines TRBV19 with TRBJ2-7; 7 bases are shared with TRBD1. The CDR3 contains 15 residues. J gave up 3 bases and V 3 bases, and 8 bases lay outside the gene matches. CDR1 and CDR2 from the germline V gene are LNHDA and SQIVND (reference sequence). The chain's CDR3 is CASSMSRGLGYEQYF. The CDR3 DNA sequence: TGTGCCAGTAGTATGTCGAGGGGGCTGGGCTACGAGCAGTACTTC.

The V call is TRBV11-2, the J call TRBJ2-2; TRBD1 matches 10 bases. Germline CDR1 is SGHAT and CDR2 is FQNNGV. With 5 bases clipped from V and 5 bases from J, the junction kept 5 bases outside the gene matches. This CDR3 spans 15 amino acids. CDR3 nucleotides: TGTGCCAGCAGCGCGACAGGGGGCGGGACCGGGGAGCTGTTTTTT. This codes for CASSATGGGTGELFF.

The chain has TRBV4-2 and TRBJ1-5; D not resolved. CDR1 and CDR2 (germline): LGHNA, YNFKEQ. The length of the CDR3 is 15 residues. V was trimmed by 0 bases and J by 5 bases, leaving 11 bases between them. As DNA, the CDR3 is TGTGCCAGCAGCCAAGAAATAAACAGCCATCAGCCCCAGCATTTT. This encodes CASSQEINSHQPQHF.

This chain uses TRBV28 with TRBJ1-5; D gene unclear. This CDR3 has 13 residues. Deletions cut 2 bases from V and 0 bases from J, with 2 bases between. Per germline, CDR1 MDHEN and CDR2 SYDVKM. The CDR3 sequence: CASSLSSNQPQHF. DNA for the CDR3: TGTGCCAGCAGTTTAAGTAGCAATCAGCCCCAGCATTTT.

J is TRBJ1-5 and V is TRBV4-1, with 8 bases that match TRBD1. Trimming removed 5 bases from V and 6 bases from J; junction bases left unmatched: 6. The germline V gene has CDR1 MGHRA and CDR2 YSYEKL. The CDR3 sequence is 14 residues long. For the CDR3, the DNA is TGCGCCAGCAGCGTCGGACAGGGCAGTCAGCCCCAGCATTTT. This translates into CASSVGQGSQPQHF.

The genes are TRBV9 and TRBJ1-2; no clear D. This CDR3 contains 13 residues. The germline V gene has CDR1 SGDLS and CDR2 YYNGEE. Between the trimmed V and J ends, which lost 0 bases and 2 bases, there was a span of 5 bases. The CDR3 DNA follows: TGTGCCAGCAGCGTAGACCAAAACTATGGCTACACCTTC. This sequence encodes CASSVDQNYGYTF.

The chain recombines TRBV20-1 with TRBJ1-6, with D perhaps matching TRBD1 (5 bases). Germline-derived CDR1 and CDR2 are DFQATT and SNEGSKA (reference sequence). The CDR3 consists of 15 residues. The germline V and J ends were trimmed by 3 bases and 10 bases, with 19 bases remaining between them. This chain's CDR3 is CSASKIAREGSPLHF. Here the CDR3 DNA reads TGCAGTGCTAGTAAAATCGCCAGGGAAGGGTCACCCCTCCACTTT.

This chain uses TRBV25-1 with TRBJ1-2; 7 positions match TRBD1. V lost 6 bases, J lost 3 bases, and 4 bases stayed unmatched. Germline values: CDR1 MGHDK, CDR2 SYGVNS. This CDR3 spans 13 amino acids. The CDR3 is CASSQGVHYGYTF. The CDR3, as DNA: TGTGCCAGCAGCCAGGGGGTTCACTATGGCTACACCTTC.

The rearrangement uses TRBV28 and TRBJ1-2; D not resolved. CDR1 and CDR2 (germline): MDHEN, SYDVKM. The CDR3 consists of 11 residues. V gave up 6 bases and J gave up 3 bases, with 5 bases separating them. The CDR3 sequence is CASRQHYGYTF. The CDR3 coding sequence is TGTGCCAGCAGGCAGCACTATGGCTACACCTTC.